These T cell receptor beta chains were read from a single sample in a study of beta chain features in type 1 diabetes. The protocol was immunoSEQ multiplex PCR, while the TCRdb copy is restricted to in-frame clones and leaves out a portion. This sample has some 200,000 clones, with approximately 11% found just once. What was sequenced was central memory CD4+ T cells from blood. Source of these receptors: a man younger than 30 in good health. Both conserved end residues are trimmed from each CDR3.

TRBV7-9,TRBJ2-5,ASSNYRGETQY
TRBV9,TRBJ2-7,ASSVTSGAYEQY
TRBV4-3,TRBJ2-7,ASRYSRGPYEQY
TRBV30,TRBJ2-7,AWSYLTGYEQY
TRBV12-2,TRBJ2-7,ASRPVDEQY
TRBV7-2,TRBJ2-2,ASSSYTGELF
TRBV30,TRBJ2-5,ACAAVQETQY
TRBV5-6,TRBJ1-4,ASSGRDPRGDEKLF
TRBV18,TRBJ2-1,ASSPRLADTYNEQF
TRBV7-2,TRBJ2-1,ASSLDGGASYNEQF
TRBV11-2,TRBJ1-1,ASSKSTENTEAF
TRBV2,TRBJ1-1,ASRPQGAAEAF
TRBV10-3,TRBJ2-2,AISKTQGRNTGELF
TRBV11-1,TRBJ2-2,ASSPRRGNTGELF
TRBV28,TRBJ2-5,ASSLAGQGAETQY
TRBV30,TRBJ2-2,AWNGQGGRGELF
TRBV27,TRBJ1-1,ASSFNGMNTEAF
TRBV2,TRBJ1-5,ASSVDRGRSQPQH
TRBV4-2,TRBJ2-5,ASSQVSAGGGVETQY
TRBV7-2,TRBJ2-7,ASSLDAGLTYEQY
TRBV30,TRBJ2-7,AWAGTHPPYEQY
TRBV16,TRBJ1-5,ASSQPVYSNQPQH
TRBV19,TRBJ2-7,ASSSHGQAYEQY